The source of this T cell receptor (beta chain) is a study of neurological immune-mediated disorders. General study points: HTLV-1-associated myelopathy led in TCR clonal expansion, while multiple sclerosis ranked lowest, below healthy controls. Expanded clones shared no identical CDR3 amino acid sequences across subjects, which suggested private TCR-beta repertoires in all groups.

The time point denotes: longitudinal time-point 1 (baseline). Unsorted libraries were derived from 2 million PBMCs stored at -80 C. This clonotype showed up many times. The antigen is undetermined. It was by 5'RACE with 10-nucleotide random UMIs that the cDNA was made. Each CDR3 protein is one row after TCRdb ran MiXCR on the 5' RACE reads. Counted here are 50,000 to 70,000 distinct CDR3 sequences, roughly 10% occurring once; the ten biggest clones make up approximately 6.6%. The germline V gene encodes CDR1 SGHRS and CDR2 YFSETQ. V lost 0 bases and J 4 bases, leaving 14 bases between the germline ends. CDR3 length equals 16 residues.

What was sequenced was PBMCs. The gene calls are TRBV5-1 and TRBJ1-3, with D possibly being TRBD1 (5 bases). The sequence was collected from a male donor with HTLV-1-associated myelopathy (HAM/TSP). CDR3 amino acids: CASSLAGGNRGNTIYF. In DNA, the CDR3 is TGCGCCAGCAGCTTGGCCGGGGGGAACAGGGGAAACACCATATATTTT.